This T cell receptor beta chain was identified in a study of vaccination and CD4 T cells after COVID-19 (dated by TCRdb to between 2021 and 2023). Background on the whole study: SARS-CoV-2 positivity had been established in the convalescent patients by nasal swab PCR, and mild disease was recorded in nine of these patients and severe disease in one. The spike-specific CD4+ TCR repertoire was compared before and after mRNA vaccination in over nine COVID-19 convalescent patients and a handful of infection-naive healthy vaccine recipients. Post-COVID blood samples were collected from convalescent patients a median of approximately 93 days after diagnosis, with a range of about 30 to 161 days. For stimulating the cultures, overlapping spike peptide pools were used, derived from SARS-CoV-2 as well as from the common cold coronaviruses HCoV-NL63, HCoV-OC43 and HCoV-229E. Post-vaccine blood samples were taken a median of around 77 days after the second vaccine dose, with a range of 14 to 241 days. The convalescent cohort comprised six males and four females, including two Hispanic individuals, seven Caucasians, two Asians and one multiracial person. Two doses of either the Pfizer-BioNTech BNT162b2 vaccine (n=8) or the Moderna mRNA-1273 vaccine (n=2) were administered to participants. Control cultures used a CEFX viral epitope pool as positive control, an HIV-1 Nef peptide pool as negative control, or no peptide. Paper-wide results and their limitations: Of the vaccine-specific clones found in convalescent patients, nearly all (304 of 307) were mono-reactive for SARS-CoV-2 spike instead of being cross-reactive with common cold coronaviruses. In convalescent patients, a median roughly 85% of post-vaccine SARS-CoV-2-reactive clones were detected only after vaccination, suggesting vaccine-specific priming. An increase in the median number of SARS-CoV-2-reactive clonotypes from more than 20 after infection to about 39 after vaccination was observed, but the change was not found to be significant. The study included relatively few convalescent patients and did not analyze early timepoints after natural infection.

The treatment or condition label for this specimen denotes: approximately nine-day PBMC culture with coronavirus spike peptide pools or control peptides (ViraFEST assay). The study used the ViraFEST assay, which expanded antigen-specific T cells with peptide pools and then identified expanded clonotypes by TCR sequencing. The convalescent patients' positive SARS-CoV-2 PCR tests were from March to December 2020, which was before the Alpha, Beta and Delta variants emerged in the United States. Each well held 2.2 million or so PBMCs cultured in IMDM containing roughly 5.4% human AB serum and around 10 IU/ml IL-2, with 8 to 10 ug/ml peptide pools added. On days 3 and 7, half of the culture medium was replaced with fresh IL-2-containing medium. After around 10 days of culture, CD4+ T cells were isolated by negative selection using the EasySep CD4+ T cell isolation kit. PBMCs were separated from whole blood using Ficoll-Paque Plus gradient centrifugation and then either used fresh or cryopreserved at -140C. Culture conditions were generally each tested in triplicate wells.

The library was built by means of PCR. TCR sequencing of DNA from cultured CD4+ T cells used the Oncomine TCR Beta short-read assay at the Johns Hopkins FTIC core. The QIAamp micro DNA kit was used to extract genomic DNA from the cultured CD4+ T cells. Oncomine TCR Beta libraries made from cultured CD4+ T cells were pooled using unique dual indexes and sequenced on an Illumina iSeq 100. The source study handled its data this way. Non-productive sequences were filtered out, and CDR3s that did not start with C, did not end with F or W, or were shorter than 7 amino acids were discarded. The MANAFEST web application identified antigen-specific clonotypes by comparing peptide-stimulated wells against reference wells and other culture wells. To be called positive, a clone needed an FDR below 0.05, an odds ratio above 5, and a productive frequency above 0.1% in at least two of three replicate wells. Clonotypes that were significantly expanded in both SARS-CoV-2 spike wells and at least one common cold coronavirus spike condition were defined as cross-reactive. Using R version 3.6.1, CDR3 homology was evaluated through Levenshtein distances (stringdist) along with unrooted phylogenetic trees (ape). TCRdb reanalyzed the raw reads on its own, using fastp at Q25 for trimming and MiXCR for clone calling, and kept in-frame beta chains. Rows are unified per CDR3 protein, each entry keeping the most common DNA and genes. The V and J calls were determined by TCRdb, not by the authors. The sample table lists roughly 15,000 distinct CDR3 sequences, about 30% of them with a count of one. The ten biggest clones cover more than 7.5% of the sample.

Trimming costs V 3 bases and J 0 bases, and their ends lie 17 bases apart. There are 17 amino acids in the CDR3, from cysteine to phenylalanine inclusive. Solely the CDR3 DNA is kept, with 51 bases framed from the first base. The germline V gene (reference sequence) gives CDR1 as SEHNR and CDR2 as FQNEAQ. This clonotype was seen a few times. Its antigen remains unidentified. No base-level quality is on record; no much larger clone is a single base apart. The TCR comes from a human donor who had recovered from COVID-19. The sequence is built from TRBV7-9 and TRBJ1-1; no D gene is confidently identified. Sequencing used CD4+ T cells from blood, cultured in vitro. In nucleotide form, the sequence is TGTGCCAGCAGCTTGCGCGAGTTGGGCGTAATGAACACTGAAGCTTTCTTT. This encodes CASSLRELGVMNTEAFF.